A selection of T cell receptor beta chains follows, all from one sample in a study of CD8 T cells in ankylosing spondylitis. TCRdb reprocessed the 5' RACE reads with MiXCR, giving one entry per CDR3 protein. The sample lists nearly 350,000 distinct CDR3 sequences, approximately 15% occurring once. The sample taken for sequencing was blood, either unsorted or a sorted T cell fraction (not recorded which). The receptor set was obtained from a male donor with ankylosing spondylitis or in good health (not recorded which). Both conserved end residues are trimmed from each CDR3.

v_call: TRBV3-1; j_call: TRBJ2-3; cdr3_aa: ASSTSSGSITDTQY
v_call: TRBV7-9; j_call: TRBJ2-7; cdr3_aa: ASSLALRGGYEQY
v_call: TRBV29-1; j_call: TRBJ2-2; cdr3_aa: SATGVYTGELF
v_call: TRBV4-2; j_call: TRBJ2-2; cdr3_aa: ASSQDLFGREAGELF
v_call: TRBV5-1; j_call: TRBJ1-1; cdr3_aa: ASNLTPGNTEAF
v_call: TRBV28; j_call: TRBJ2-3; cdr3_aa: GSKGLADTDTQY
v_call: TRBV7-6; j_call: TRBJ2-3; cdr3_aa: ASSLYKDGGTDTQY
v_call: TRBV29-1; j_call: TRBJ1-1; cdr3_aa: SVEVWQKAF
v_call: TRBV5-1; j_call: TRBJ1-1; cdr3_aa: ASSTRPRDTEAF
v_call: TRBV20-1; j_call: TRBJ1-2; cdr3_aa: GADRRMYGYT
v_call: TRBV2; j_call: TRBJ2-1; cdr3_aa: ASNGQGFYNEQF
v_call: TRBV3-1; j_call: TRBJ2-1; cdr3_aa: ASSQGGQIYYNEQF
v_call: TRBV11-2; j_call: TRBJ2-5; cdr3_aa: ASSPALRLETQY
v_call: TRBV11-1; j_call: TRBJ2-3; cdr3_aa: ASSSGLAGATTTDTQY
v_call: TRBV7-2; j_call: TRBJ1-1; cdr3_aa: ASSPYPSTEAF
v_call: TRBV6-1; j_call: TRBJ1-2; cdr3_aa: ASRSLEGANYGYT
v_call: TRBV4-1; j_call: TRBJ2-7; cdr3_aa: ASSQDGQETYYEQY
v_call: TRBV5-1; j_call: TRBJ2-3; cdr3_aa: ASREDASTDTQY
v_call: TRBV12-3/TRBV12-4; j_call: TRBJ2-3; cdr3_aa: ASSFSFLDTQY
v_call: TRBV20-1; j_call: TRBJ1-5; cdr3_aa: SARLGGNSNQPQH
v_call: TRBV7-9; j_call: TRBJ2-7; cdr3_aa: ASSSPQGGDEQY
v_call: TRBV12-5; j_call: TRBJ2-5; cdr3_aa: ASGSGSDRETQY
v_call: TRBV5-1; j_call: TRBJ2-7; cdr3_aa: ASSLQSGQSEQY
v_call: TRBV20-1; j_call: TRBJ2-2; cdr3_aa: SASSRTGELF
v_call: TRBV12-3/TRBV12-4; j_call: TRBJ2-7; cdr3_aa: TISFETGWLARTYEQY
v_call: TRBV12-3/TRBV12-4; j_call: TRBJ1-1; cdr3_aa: ASSQRGLWRGAF
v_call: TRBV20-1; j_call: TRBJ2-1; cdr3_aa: SASPPWDEQF
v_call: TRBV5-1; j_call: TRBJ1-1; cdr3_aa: ASSLRGSDTEAF
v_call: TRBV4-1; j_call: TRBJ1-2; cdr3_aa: ASSPRGSYGYT
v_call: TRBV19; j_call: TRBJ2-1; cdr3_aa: ASSARRTWYSEQF
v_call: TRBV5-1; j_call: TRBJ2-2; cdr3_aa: ASSPRGTGNEDTGELF
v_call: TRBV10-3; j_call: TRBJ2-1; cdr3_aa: AISEGPEQF
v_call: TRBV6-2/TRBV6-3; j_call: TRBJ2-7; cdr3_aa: ATKRTGLNYEQY
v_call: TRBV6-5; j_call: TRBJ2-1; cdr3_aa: ASSYMQGWTYNEQF
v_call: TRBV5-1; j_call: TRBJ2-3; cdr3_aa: ASSFPRTDTQY
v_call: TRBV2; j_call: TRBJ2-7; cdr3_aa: ASRRDSYYEQY
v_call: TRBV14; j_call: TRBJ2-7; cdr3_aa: ASSQATVRSEQY
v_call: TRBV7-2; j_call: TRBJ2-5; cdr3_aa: ASSFRLAIETQY
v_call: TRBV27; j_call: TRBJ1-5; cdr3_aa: ASSQASRGDQPQH
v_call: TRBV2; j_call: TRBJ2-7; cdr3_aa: ASTSGTVPYEQY
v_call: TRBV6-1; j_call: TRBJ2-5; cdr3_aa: ASSEVYGGGTQY
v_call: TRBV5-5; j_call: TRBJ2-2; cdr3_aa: ASSSDRRPVGELF
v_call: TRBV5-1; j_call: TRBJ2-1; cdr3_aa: ASSLVAVPLNEQF
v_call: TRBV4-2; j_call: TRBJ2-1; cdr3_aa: ASSLMLDSGLGEQF
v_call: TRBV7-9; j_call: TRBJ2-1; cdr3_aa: ASSLRDRDPNEQF
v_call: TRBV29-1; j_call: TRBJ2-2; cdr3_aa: SVVGQNTGELF
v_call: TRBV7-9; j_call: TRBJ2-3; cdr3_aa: ASSSSGRADTQY
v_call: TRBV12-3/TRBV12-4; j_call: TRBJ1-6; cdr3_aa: ASSPGTVISPLH
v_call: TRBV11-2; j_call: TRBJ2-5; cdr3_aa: ASSLVQGVWETQY
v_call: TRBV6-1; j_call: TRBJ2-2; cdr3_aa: ASKTSGGLNTGELF
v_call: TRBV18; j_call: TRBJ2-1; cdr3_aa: ASSPLSGGPRYEQF
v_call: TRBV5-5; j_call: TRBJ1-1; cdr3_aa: ASSGTAYTEAF
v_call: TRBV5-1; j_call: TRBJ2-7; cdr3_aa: ASSLGGTATYEQY
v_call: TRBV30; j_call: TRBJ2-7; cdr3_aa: AWSNHRGWYEQY
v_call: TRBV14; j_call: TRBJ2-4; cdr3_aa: ASSQGYDNRGGDNIQY